Below are 13 T cell receptor beta chains sequenced from a single sample in a study of T cell repertoires in cytomegalovirus infection. TCRdb analysed the reads with MiXCR anew, one entry per CDR3 protein. This table has about 900,000 distinct CDR3 sequences, 30% to 40% appearing once. No antigen is known for these receptors. The specimen was cultured CD8+ T cells from PBMCs, collected from culture after CMV antigen stimulation. All receptors come from a human donor in good health (CMV status not recorded). Some clones in this sample may be carry-over from other donors' samples.

The rearrangement links TRBV29-1 to TRBJ2-1; D possibly matches TRBD1 or TRBD2 (5 bases each). The CDR3 extends over 15 amino acids. V lost 8 bases to trimming and J lost 9 bases, with 26 bases between them. Germline V gene sequence: CDR1 SQVTM, CDR2 ANQGSEA. CDR3 sequence: CSRLTGTKEWVEQFF. CDR3 nucleotide sequence: TGCAGCCGACTCACCGGGACCAAGGAGTGGGTTGAGCAGTTCTTC.

This clonotype was counted a few times. V is TRBV20-1 and J is TRBJ2-7; D remains unclear. Per germline, CDR1 DFQATT and CDR2 SNEGSKA (reference sequence). The CDR3 extends over 11 amino acids. In DNA form, the CDR3 reads TGCAGTCCTAGTAGGGCCTACGAGCAGTACGTC. This sequence encodes CSPSRAYEQYV.

This chain uses TRBV6-5 with TRBJ2-1; 8 positions match TRBD1. V trimming: 0 bases; J trimming: 2 bases; junction bases outside the gene matches: 3. The germline gives CDR1 MNHEY, CDR2 SVGAGI. The CDR3 extends over 16 amino acids. CDR3 in amino acids: CASSYSMTGAYNEQFF. The CDR3 DNA reads as TGTGCCAGCAGTTACTCAATGACAGGGGCCTACAATGAGCAGTTCTTC.

This rearrangement joins TRBV7-8 to TRBJ1-2; no clear D gene. The length of the CDR3 is 13 residues. The ends were cut back, 1 base at V and 6 bases at J, with 9 bases in the middle. Per germline, CDR1 SGHVS and CDR2 FQNEAQ. CDR3 sequence reads: CASSLGAWNGYTF. DNA of the CDR3: TGTGCCAGCAGCTTAGGGGCATGGAATGGCTACACCTTC.

This clonotype has only one observation. The rearrangement uses TRBV6-1 and TRBJ2-7; 7 bases fit TRBD1. The junction had 6 bases not matched to a gene; V was cut back by 4 bases and J by 0 bases. CDR3 length: 15 amino acids. Per germline, CDR1 MNHNS and CDR2 SASEGT. CDR3 protein: CASSGGQKSSYEQYV. DNA of the CDR3: TGTGCCAGCAGTGGGGGACAGAAAAGCTCCTACGAGCAGTACGTC.

This clonotype was found a few times. The chain carries TRBV19 and TRBJ1-2; D is perhaps TRBD1 (5 bases). The germline gives CDR1 LNHDA, CDR2 SQIVND (reference sequence). There are 13 residues in the CDR3. Trimming removed 10 bases at V and 5 bases at J, with 17 bases between. CDR3 DNA: TGTGCCACCCATTGGGGGTATGATTATGGCTACACCTTC. Translating gives CATHWGYDYGYTF.

This clonotype was observed a few times. The V and J genes are TRBV7-6 and TRBJ2-1; TRBD2 matches at 7 bases. The trim removed 4 bases at V and 5 bases at J, leaving 8 bases unmatched. Germline CDR1 is SGHVS and CDR2 is FNYEAQ. The CDR3 covers 15 residues. CDR3 sequence: CASSWGGPPHNEQFF. The CDR3 nucleotides read TGTGCCAGCAGCTGGGGGGGTCCGCCCCACAATGAGCAGTTCTTC.

This sequence joins TRBV7-3 and TRBJ2-1; D may be TRBD1 (5 bases). This CDR3 has 15 amino acids. The V and J ends lost 5 bases and 0 bases respectively, with 11 bases between them. The germline CDR1 and CDR2 sequences are SGHTA and FQGTGA. CDR3 sequence reads: CASSQDKVSYNEQFF. The CDR3, as DNA: TGTGCCAGCAGCCAGGACAAAGTCTCCTACAATGAGCAGTTCTTC.

A word on this clonotype: A much larger clone sits a single nucleotide away, making a read error possible. The chain combines TRBV7-6 with TRBJ2-3, with D tentatively TRBD2 (6 bases). CDR3 length: 11 amino acids. Germline V gene lookup returns CDR1 SGHVS and CDR2 FNYEAQ. CDR3 in amino acids: CASRREDMQYF. CDR3 coding DNA: TGTGCCAGCAGGCGGGAAGATATGCAGTATTTT.

This clonotype was seen ten or more times. The chain uses TRBV11-1 and TRBJ2-1; D remains unclear. Germline V gives CDR1 SGHAT, CDR2 FQDESV (reference sequence). Trimming pared 1 base from V and 6 bases from J, leaving 7 bases between. The CDR3 totals 13 residues. CDR3 amino acids: CASSLEASNEQFF. CDR3 coding DNA: TGTGCCAGCAGCTTAGAGGCCTCCAATGAGCAGTTCTTC.

This clonotype appeared many times. The rearrangement links TRBV2 to TRBJ2-2; D is perhaps TRBD1 (5 bases). Germline V lookup: CDR1 SNHLY, CDR2 FYNNEI. V lost 5 bases to trimming and J lost 4 bases, with 8 bases between them. This CDR3 is built from 13 residues. CDR3 coding DNA: TGTGCCAGCAGTAAAGACAGCACCGGGGAGCTGTTTTTT. The encoded protein is CASSKDSTGELFF.

The chain has TRBV19 and TRBJ2-5, with D hard to call. Germline-derived CDR1 and CDR2 are LNHDA and SQIVND (reference sequence). The CDR3 runs to 13 residues. Trimming took off 7 bases at V and 2 bases at J, with 11 bases between the two ends. CDR3 protein: CASTSGAQETQYF. CDR3 nucleotide sequence: TGTGCCAGTACCTCAGGTGCTCAAGAGACCCAGTACTTC. Full variable domain (rest looked up from reference TRBV19 and TRBJ2-5): DGGITQSPKYLFRKEGQNVTLSCEQNLNHDAMYWYRQDPGQGLRLIYYSQIVNDFQKGDIAEGYSVSREKKESFPLTVTSAQKNPTAFYLCASTSGAQETQYFGPGTRLLVL.

This clonotype was recorded a few times. The chain joins TRBV7-4 to TRBJ2-7, with TRBD1 identical over 7 bases. Per germline, CDR1 SGHVT and CDR2 SQSDAQ. V shed 5 bases and J 1 base; nucleotides not matched to a gene: 5. This CDR3 is built from 14 residues. The CDR3 reads CASSPEGQSYEQYV. The CDR3, as DNA: TGTGCCAGCAGCCCAGAGGGACAGTCCTACGAGCAGTACGTC.